The rows below give T cell receptor beta chains drawn from one sample of a study of T cells after yellow fever vaccination. TCRdb re-called the 5' RACE reads through MiXCR, storing one row per CDR3 protein. The sample has a few hundred thousand distinct CDR3 sequences; approximately 3.8% are singletons. Sequenced material: PBMCs, taken on the day of the yellow fever booster vaccination. These receptors were taken from a man younger than 30 who received the YFV17D yellow fever vaccine. The CDR3 runs from the conserved cysteine through the conserved F or W. A D gene is named only where the DNA matches it firmly. Size is omitted from some rows. Given values are once, few, many or a class for expanded clones.

abundance	d_gene	j_gene	v_gene	CDR3aa	CDR3nt
.	.	TRBJ1-1	TRBV20-1	CRIGFGAFF	TGCAGAATCGGTTTTGGGGCTTTCTTT
.	.	TRBJ1-4	TRBV10-3	CAIGVLEKLFF	TGTGCCATCGGGGTTCTCGAAAAACTGTTTTTT
.	TRBD1	TRBJ1-4	TRBV6-2/TRBV6-3	CASRTDRGGEKLFF	TGTGCCAGCAGGACGGACAGGGGTGGAGAAAAACTGTTTTTT
many	.	TRBJ2-7	TRBV10-1	CATAKDPEDEQYF	TGCGCCACCGCTAAGGACCCAGAGGACGAGCAGTACTTC
many	.	TRBJ1-4	TRBV21-1	CASTEKLFF	TGTGCCAGCACTGAAAAACTGTTTTTT
.	.	TRBJ1-2	TRBV6-5	CASRPTPNYGYTF	TGTGCCAGCAGACCTACACCTAACTATGGCTACACCTTC
.	.	TRBJ2-2	TRBV9	CASSPYLTWAGELFF	TGTGCCAGCAGCCCCTACCTTACATGGGCCGGGGAGCTGTTTTTT
few	.	TRBJ1-2	TRBV6-4	CASSDWRGGGYTF	TGTGCCAGCAGTGACTGGAGGGGCGGAGGCTACACCTTC
many	.	TRBJ2-3	TRBV11-1	CASSPRTATDTQYF	TGTGCCAGCAGCCCAAGGACAGCAACAGATACGCAGTATTTT
few	TRBD1	TRBJ1-2	TRBV5-8	CATLQGSRYTF	TGTGCCACCTTACAGGGGAGCCGCTACACCTTC
few	.	TRBJ1-5	TRBV3-1	CASSQGSGGPQPQHF	TGTGCCAGCAGCCAAGGTAGCGGGGGACCTCAGCCCCAGCATTTT
.	TRBD2	TRBJ2-7	TRBV4-1	CASSIRSGGYEQYF	TGCGCCAGCAGCATCCGTAGCGGGGGCTACGAGCAGTACTTC
many	.	TRBJ2-1	TRBV5-1	CASRQGGTNEQFF	TGCGCCAGCAGACAGGGCGGGACCAATGAGCAGTTCTTC
many	TRBD1	TRBJ1-1	TRBV6-2/TRBV6-3	CASTRGDTEAFF	TGTGCCAGCACCAGGGGGGACACTGAAGCTTTCTTT
many	.	TRBJ1-1	TRBV7-9	CASSFSARPNTEAFF	TGTGCCAGCAGCTTTTCAGCACGACCGAACACTGAAGCTTTCTTT
few	.	TRBJ2-7	TRBV6-6	CASSLGSSRYEQYF	TGTGCCAGCAGTTTGGGGTCGTCCCGCTACGAGCAGTACTTC
.	.	TRBJ1-2	TRBV4-1	CASSFRPGGEANYGYTF	TGCGCCAGCAGCTTCCGACCCGGGGGAGAAGCAAACTATGGCTACACCTTC
many	.	TRBJ2-5	TRBV20-1	CSAPSRNSKTQYF	TGCAGTGCCCCCTCCAGGAACAGTAAGACCCAGTACTTC
many	.	TRBJ2-2	TRBV7-8	CASSFSPTGELFF	TGTGCCAGCAGCTTTTCCCCGACCGGGGAGCTGTTTTTT
many	TRBD2	TRBJ2-3	TRBV5-1	CASSSPGTSDTDTQYF	TGCGCCAGCAGCTCGCCGGGTACTAGCGACACAGATACGCAGTATTTT
few	TRBD1	TRBJ1-5	TRBV5-1	CASSPGQGWQPQHF	TGCGCCAGCAGCCCGGGACAGGGCTGGCAGCCCCAGCATTTT
.	.	TRBJ1-1	TRBV2	CASSEALTGLNTEAFF	TGTGCCAGCAGTGAAGCGCTTACGGGGTTAAACACTGAAGCTTTCTTT
many	.	TRBJ2-2	TRBV7-3	CASSSTTIPGGELFF	TGTGCCAGCAGCTCTACGACGATTCCCGGCGGGGAGCTGTTTTTT
few	TRBD2	TRBJ2-4	TRBV5-1	CASSLAAGGFGIQYF	TGCGCCAGCAGCTTGGCGGCGGGGGGGTTTGGCATTCAGTACTTC
few	TRBD2	TRBJ2-5	TRBV7-6	CASSLSAAAGGPTPEETQYF	TGTGCCAGCAGCTTATCGGCGGCAGCGGGGGGGCCAACCCCCGAAGAGACCCAGTACTTC
few	.	TRBJ1-2	TRBV6-6	CASSYVTGYTF	TGTGCCAGCAGTTACGTGACCGGCTACACCTTC
many	.	TRBJ1-6	TRBV7-9	CASSLRDSNSPLHF	TGTGCCAGCAGCTTAAGGGATTCTAATTCACCCCTCCACTTT
many	.	TRBJ2-2	TRBV5-1	CASSLDGQNTGELFF	TGCGCCAGCAGCTTGGATGGTCAAAACACCGGGGAGCTGTTTTTT
many	TRBD1	TRBJ2-1	TRBV6-6	CASSYAGRGNEQFF	TGTGCCAGCAGCTACGCGGGCAGGGGGAATGAGCAGTTCTTC
many	.	TRBJ1-2	TRBV5-1	CASGPVGLYGYTF	TGCGCCAGCGGTCCAGTTGGACTCTATGGCTACACCTTC
.	.	TRBJ1-5	TRBV19	CASSMKDQPQHF	TGTGCCAGTAGTATGAAGGATCAGCCCCAGCATTTT
few	TRBD2	TRBJ2-1	TRBV4-3	CASSRESGGAGEQFF	TGCGCCAGCAGCCGTGAGAGCGGGGGGGCCGGGGAGCAGTTCTTC
few	TRBD2	TRBJ2-2	TRBV5-6	CASSLEILRGRTGELFF	TGTGCCAGCAGCTTGGAAATTTTGCGGGGGAGGACCGGGGAGCTGTTTTTT
.	.	TRBJ2-4	TRBV6-1	CASSENKLGVSGNIQYF	TGTGCCAGCAGTGAAAATAAGTTGGGGGTATCGGGGAACATTCAGTACTTC
many	TRBD2	TRBJ2-5	TRBV5-1	CASSLSGIQETQYF	TGCGCCAGCAGCCTGAGCGGGATCCAAGAGACCCAGTACTTC
few	.	TRBJ1-1	TRBV19	CASGTLNTEAFF	TGTGCCAGTGGGACTTTGAACACTGAAGCTTTCTTT
few	TRBD2	TRBJ2-3	TRBV29-1	CSVERLAVTDTQYF	TGCAGCGTTGAGCGGCTAGCGGTCACAGATACGCAGTATTTT
few	.	TRBJ2-2	TRBV2	CASSFRLVLTGELFF	TGTGCCAGCAGTTTCAGACTAGTGCTAACCGGGGAGCTGTTTTTT
many	TRBD1	TRBJ1-5	TRBV18	CASSPADRENQPQHF	TGTGCCAGCTCACCGGCCGACAGGGAGAATCAGCCCCAGCATTTT
.	.	TRBJ1-6	TRBV5-4	CASSPTQDVLPLHF	TGTGCCAGCAGCCCGACCCAGGACGTGCTCCCCCTCCACTTT
few	TRBD2	TRBJ2-1	TRBV6-6	CASSRLAGGLEQFF	TGTGCCAGCAGCCGACTAGCGGGAGGTCTTGAGCAGTTCTTC